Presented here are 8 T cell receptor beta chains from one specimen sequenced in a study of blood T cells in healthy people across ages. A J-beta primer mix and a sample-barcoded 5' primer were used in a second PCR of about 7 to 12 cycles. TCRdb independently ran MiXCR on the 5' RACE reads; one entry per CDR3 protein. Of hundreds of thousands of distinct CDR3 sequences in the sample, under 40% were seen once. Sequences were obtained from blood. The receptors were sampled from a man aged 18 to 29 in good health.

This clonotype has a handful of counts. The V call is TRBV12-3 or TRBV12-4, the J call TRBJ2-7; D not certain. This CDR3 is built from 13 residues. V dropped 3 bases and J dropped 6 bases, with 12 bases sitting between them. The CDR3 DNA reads TGTGCCAGCAGTTTGTTGTCCACCGGCGAGCAGTACTTC. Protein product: CASSLLSTGEQYF.

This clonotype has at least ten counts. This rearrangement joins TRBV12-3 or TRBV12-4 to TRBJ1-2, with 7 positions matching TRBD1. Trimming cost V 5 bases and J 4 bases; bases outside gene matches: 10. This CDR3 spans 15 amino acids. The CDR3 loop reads CASSLRQGKTYGYTF. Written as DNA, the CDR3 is TGTGCCAGCAGTCTTAGACAGGGAAAGACCTATGGCTACACCTTC.

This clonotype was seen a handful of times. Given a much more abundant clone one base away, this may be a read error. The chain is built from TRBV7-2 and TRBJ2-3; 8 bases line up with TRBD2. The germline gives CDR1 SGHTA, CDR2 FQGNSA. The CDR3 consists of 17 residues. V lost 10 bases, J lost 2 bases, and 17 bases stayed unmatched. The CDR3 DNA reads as TGTGCCACCCTCCTTGTATGGAGCGGGGGAGACACAGATACGCAGTATTTT. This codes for CATLLVWSGGDTDTQYF. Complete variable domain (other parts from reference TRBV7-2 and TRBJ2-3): GAGVSQSPSNKVTEKGKDVELRCDPISGHTALYWYRQSLGQGLEFLIYFQGNSAPDKSGLPSDRFSAERTGGSVSTLTIQRTQQEDSAVYLCATLLVWSGGDTDTQYFGPGTRLTVL.

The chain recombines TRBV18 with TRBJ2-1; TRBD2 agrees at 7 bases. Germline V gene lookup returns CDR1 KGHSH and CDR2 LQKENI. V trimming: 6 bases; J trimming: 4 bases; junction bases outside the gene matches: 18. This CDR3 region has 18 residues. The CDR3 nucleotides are TGTGCCAGCTCCCCCGCGAGAGTAAAAGGGGAGGGATACAATGAGCAGTTCTTC. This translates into CASSPARVKGEGYNEQFF.

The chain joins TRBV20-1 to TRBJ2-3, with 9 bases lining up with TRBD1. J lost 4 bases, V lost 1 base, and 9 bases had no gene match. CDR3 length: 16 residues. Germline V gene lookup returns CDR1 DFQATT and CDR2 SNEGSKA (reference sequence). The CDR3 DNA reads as TGCAGTGCTAGAGGACCCGGGACAGGGATCGCAGATACGCAGTATTTT. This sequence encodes CSARGPGTGIADTQYF.

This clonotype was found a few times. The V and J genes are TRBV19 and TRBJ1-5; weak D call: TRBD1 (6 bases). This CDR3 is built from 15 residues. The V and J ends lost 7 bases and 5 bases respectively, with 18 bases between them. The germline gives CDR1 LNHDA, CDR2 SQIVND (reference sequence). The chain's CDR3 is CASTKQGEGDQPQHF. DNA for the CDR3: TGTGCCAGTACCAAACAGGGAGAGGGTGATCAGCCCCAGCATTTT.

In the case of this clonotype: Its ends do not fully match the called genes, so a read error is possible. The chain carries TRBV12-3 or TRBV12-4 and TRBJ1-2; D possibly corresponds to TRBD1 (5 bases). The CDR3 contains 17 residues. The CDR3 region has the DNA TGTGCCAGCAGTTTAGGTTTAGGACAAGGGAATATCTATGACTACACCTTC. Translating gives CASSLGLGQGNIYDYTF.

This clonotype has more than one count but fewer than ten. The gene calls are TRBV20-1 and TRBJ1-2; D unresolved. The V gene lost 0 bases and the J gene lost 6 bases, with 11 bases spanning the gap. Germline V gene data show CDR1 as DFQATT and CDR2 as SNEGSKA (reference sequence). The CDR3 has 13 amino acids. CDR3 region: CSARDRVLHGYTF. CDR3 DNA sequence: TGCAGTGCTAGAGATAGGGTTCTGCATGGCTACACCTTC.